Presented here are 26 T cell receptor beta chains from one specimen sequenced in a study of post-analysis software for immune sequencing data. What these receptors recognize is not known. Prepared TCR beta cDNA libraries contained unique molecular identifiers. Each CDR3 protein gets one entry after TCRdb re-called the PCR reads with MiXCR. The table includes about 460,000 distinct CDR3 sequences, around 40% detected once. Study-level findings and limits: Patients used five TRBV segments, including TRBV5-6, TRBV5-1 and TRBV20-1, more often than controls.

Sample: blood. Receptor source: a girl between 10 and 17 years old with multiple sclerosis.

In this sample, this clonotype turned up a few times. The rearrangement uses TRBV5-6 and TRBJ2-1; D not certain. CDR3 size: 12 residues. Trimming left V 4 bases short and J 7 bases short, with 9 bases between. Germline CDR1 is SGHDT and CDR2 is YYEEEE. CDR3 bases: TGTGCCAGCAGCCTTATGCGGAATGAGCAGTTCTTC. Translated, it gives CASSLMRNEQFF.

This clonotype showed up just a few times. The chain has TRBV3-1 and TRBJ2-1; D remains unclear. The CDR3 runs 16 residues. Trimming cost V 2 bases and J 2 bases, with 13 bases left between them. Germline V gives CDR1 LGHDT, CDR2 YNNKEL (reference sequence). The CDR3 nucleotides are TGTGCCAGCAGCCAAACCGGGTTGCCCACCTACAATGAGCAGTTCTTC. This codes for CASSQTGLPTYNEQFF.

A remark on this clonotype: One end of the junction does not line up with germline, which may come from a read error. This chain links TRBV5-1 with TRBJ1-5; possibly TRBD1 for D (5 bases). The CDR3 has 14 amino acids. In germline, CDR1 is SGHRS, CDR2 YFSETQ. The CDR3 region has the DNA TGTGCCAGCAGTCGTACAGGTGGATATCAGCCCCAGCATTTT. Translating gives CASSRTGGYQPQHF. Full variable domain (missing parts from reference TRBV5-1 and TRBJ1-5): KAGVTQTPRYLIKTRGQQVTLSCSPISGHRSVSWYQQTPGQGLQFLFEYFSETQRNKGNFPGRFSGRQFSNSRSEMNVSTLELGDSALYLCASSRTGGYQPQHFGDGTRLSIL.

This clonotype was detected a few times. This chain links TRBV7-3 with TRBJ2-1; 8 bases align to TRBD2. The CDR3 has 17 amino acids. Germline V CDR1 and CDR2: SGHTA, FQGTGA. The V gene end was trimmed by 1 base and the J gene end by 3 bases; junction bases not matched to a gene: 8. CDR3 sequence reads: CASSLISGIGGYNEQFF. CDR3 coding DNA: TGTGCCAGCAGCTTAATTAGCGGGATAGGGGGCTACAATGAGCAGTTCTTC.

The chain joins TRBV14 to TRBJ2-7; 15 nucleotides line up with TRBD2. This CDR3 is built from 18 residues. The ends lost 1 base at V and 4 bases at J; junction bases unmatched: 8. Per germline, CDR1 SGHDN and CDR2 FVKESK. The CDR3 DNA reads as TGTGCCAGCAGCCAAGCGGGACTAGCGGGAGGCAAGGCATACGAGCAGTACTTC. Translation: CASSQAGLAGGKAYEQYF.

This clonotype was recorded a few times. J is TRBJ1-1 and V is TRBV29-1; 8 bases align to TRBD1. The V gene's germline CDR1 is SQVTM and CDR2 ANQGSEA. Trimming at V came to 3 bases and at J to 11 bases, leaving 5 bases not matched to a gene. This CDR3 contains 11 residues. This CDR3 reads CSVEQGARAFF. CDR3 coding DNA: TGCAGCGTTGAGCAGGGGGCACGGGCTTTCTTT.

This clonotype was detected only a few times. The rearrangement joins TRBV25-1 to TRBJ2-3; possible D gene TRBD2, 6 bases. This CDR3 comprises 15 residues. With 3 bases removed from V and 0 bases from J, the gap between germline ends came to 10 bases. Germline V gene data show CDR1 as MGHDK and CDR2 as SYGVNS. The CDR3 reads CASSDKGGSTDTQYF. Here the CDR3 DNA reads TGTGCCAGCAGTGATAAGGGAGGCAGCACAGATACGCAGTATTTT.

V usage is TRBV6-6 and J usage is TRBJ2-2; TRBD2 might be the D (5 bases). V shed 7 bases and J shed 4 bases, with 13 bases lying between them. The CDR3 is 14 residues long. Germline CDR1 is MNHNY and CDR2 is SVGAGI (reference sequence). The CDR3 protein is CASNPTLATGELFF. The DNA of the CDR3 is TGTGCCAGCAACCCGACCCTAGCCACCGGGGAGCTGTTTTTT.

The V call is TRBV7-9, the J call TRBJ2-6; TRBD2 matches 8 bases. The V gene end was trimmed by 1 base and the J gene end by 0 bases; junction bases not matched to a gene: 5. This CDR3 spans 18 amino acids. In germline, CDR1 is SEHNR, CDR2 FQNEAQ (reference sequence). The CDR3 nucleotides are TGTGCCAGCAGCTTAGTAACTAGCGGCATCTCTGGGGCCAACGTCCTGACTTTC. The encoded protein is CASSLVTSGISGANVLTF.

This clonotype has a handful of counts. This chain links TRBV6-5 with TRBJ2-7, with 8 positions matching TRBD1. Germline V gene data show CDR1 as MNHEY and CDR2 as SVGAGI. The trim removed 5 bases at V and 1 base at J, leaving 10 bases unmatched. This CDR3 region has 16 residues. CDR3 sequence (DNA): TGTGCCAGCAGTCTAGACAGGGGAAGTGGGTCCTACGAGCAGTACTTC. Translating it yields CASSLDRGSGSYEQYF.

The CDR3, as DNA: TGCAGTGCTAGAGATGAGGGGTTGAACACTGAAGCTTTCTTT. Translating gives CSARDEGLNTEAFF. The chain recombines TRBV20-1 with TRBJ1-1; possibly TRBD1 for D (5 bases). The V and J ends lost 0 bases and 0 bases respectively, with 8 bases between them. CDR1 DFQATT and CDR2 SNEGSKA come from the germline V gene (reference sequence). There are 14 residues in the CDR3.

The chain recombines TRBV27 with TRBJ2-1; 8 bases are a match to TRBD2. The V gene's germline CDR1 is MNHEY and CDR2 SMNVEV (reference sequence). The CDR3 length is 18 residues. The V segment lost 0 bases and the J segment 1 base; nucleotides outside the gene matches: 8. CDR3 protein: CASSLSRTAGESYNEQFF. CDR3 coding DNA: TGTGCCAGCAGTTTATCCAGGACAGCGGGAGAGTCCTACAATGAGCAGTTCTTC.

The chain joins TRBV7-9 to TRBJ2-5, with TRBD1 identical over 9 bases. Germline CDR1 SEHNR, CDR2 FQNEAQ (reference sequence). V shed 3 bases, J shed 4 bases, and the junction held 3 bases outside the gene matches. The CDR3 sequence is 14 residues long. The CDR3 nucleotides read TGTGCCAGCAGCTTCAAGGACAGGGGAGAGACCCAGTACTTC. As protein: CASSFKDRGETQYF.

This clonotype was recorded a few times. V gene TRBV20-1 combines with J gene TRBJ2-1; 10 bases match TRBD2. The CDR3 sequence is 15 residues long. Germline assignment: CDR1 DFQATT and CDR2 SNEGSKA (reference sequence). V shed 6 bases and J 3 bases; nucleotides not matched to a gene: 8. CDR3 DNA sequence: TGCAGTGCCGGTCCCACTAGCGGGGTCTACAATGAGCAGTTCTTC. Translated, it gives CSAGPTSGVYNEQFF.

The genes are TRBV20-1 and TRBJ1-1; tentative D call: TRBD1 (6 bases). The length of the CDR3 is 15 residues. The V and J ends lost 0 bases and 1 base respectively, with 12 bases between them. Germline V CDR1 and CDR2: DFQATT, SNEGSKA (reference sequence). The CDR3 loop is CSARDWGAGNTEAFF. CDR3 DNA: TGCAGTGCTAGAGACTGGGGGGCAGGGAACACTGAAGCTTTCTTT.

The rearrangement uses TRBV5-1 and TRBJ2-5; TRBD2 is a possible D gene (5 bases). The CDR3 has 13 residues. V lost 5 bases and J 2 bases, leaving 10 bases between the germline ends. The V gene's germline CDR1 is SGHRS and CDR2 YFSETQ. In nucleotides, the CDR3 is TGCGCCAGCAGGCTCGGGGTTCAAGAGACCCAGTACTTC. This codes for CASRLGVQETQYF.

The gene calls are TRBV24-1 and TRBJ2-5, with 8 bases identical to TRBD2. Germline CDR1 reads KGHDR; CDR2 reads SFDVKD. J lost 6 bases, V lost 3 bases, and 2 bases had no gene match. The CDR3 has 13 residues. CDR3 sequence reads: CATSDLSGKTQYF. The DNA of the CDR3 is TGTGCCACCAGTGATCTTAGCGGGAAGACCCAGTACTTC.

This clonotype was counted a few times. The chain has TRBV20-1 and TRBJ2-5; TRBD2 matches at 14 bases. Germline V CDR1 and CDR2: DFQATT, SNEGSKA (reference sequence). The CDR3 consists of 16 residues. Unmatched junction bases numbered 8, after V lost 3 bases and J lost 5 bases. The CDR3 loop is CSASLTTSGRAETQYF. The CDR3 DNA reads TGCAGTGCTAGTCTTACGACTAGCGGGAGGGCCGAGACCCAGTACTTC.

The chain employs TRBV5-6 and TRBJ2-1, with D possibly being TRBD1 (5 bases). In germline, CDR1 is SGHDT, CDR2 YYEEEE. V was trimmed by 6 bases and J by 5 bases, leaving 12 bases between them. The length of the CDR3 is 13 residues. The CDR3 loop reads CASTNDRNNEQFF. DNA for the CDR3: TGTGCCAGCACAAACGACAGAAACAATGAGCAGTTCTTC. The full variable domain, completed using reference TRBV5-6 and TRBJ2-1, is DAGVTQSPTHLIKTRGQQVTLRCSPKSGHDTVSWYQQALGQGPQFIFQYYEEEERQRGNFPDRFSGHQFPNYSSELNVNALLLGDSALYLCASTNDRNNEQFFGPGTRLTVL.

The rearrangement links TRBV5-4 to TRBJ1-4; perhaps TRBD1 as D (5 bases). The length of the CDR3 is 14 residues. CDR1 and CDR2 (germline): SGHNT, YYREEE (reference sequence). Trimming took off 3 bases at V and 7 bases at J, with 13 bases between the two ends. The CDR3: CASSSRGTLEKLFF. CDR3 nucleotides: TGTGCCAGCAGCTCCAGAGGGACTCTTGAAAAACTGTTTTTT.

J is TRBJ2-1 and V is TRBV20-1; D remains ambiguous. This CDR3 contains 14 residues. The germline gives CDR1 DFQATT, CDR2 SNEGSKA (reference sequence). The V end was cut by 4 bases, the J end by 4 bases, with 14 bases between. The CDR3 region has the DNA TGCAGTGCTATAGAACCTTTGGGTTACAATGAGCAGTTCTTC. This encodes CSAIEPLGYNEQFF.

This clonotype came up a few times. The DNA for the CDR3 is TGCAGTGCTAGCCCCGGGCCGAGGGGACGAAAGGGTGGCTACACCTTC. It is translated as CSASPGPRGRKGGYTF. The chain couples TRBV20-1 to TRBJ1-2, with D possibly being TRBD1 (5 bases). The V end lost 3 bases, the J end lost 7 bases, and 24 bases lay between the germline ends. Per the germline V gene, CDR1 is DFQATT and CDR2 is SNEGSKA (reference sequence). The CDR3 extends over 16 amino acids.

The V call is TRBV7-2, the J call TRBJ2-7, with 12 bases that match TRBD2. Germline V gene lookup returns CDR1 SGHTA and CDR2 FQGNSA. The CDR3 is 15 residues long. Unmatched junction bases numbered 4, after V lost 5 bases and J lost 2 bases. CDR3: CASSQTSGSAYEQYF. The DNA for the CDR3 is TGTGCCAGCAGCCAGACTAGCGGGAGTGCCTACGAGCAGTACTTC.

This clonotype was recorded a few times. The chain has TRBV20-1 and TRBJ2-1, with D possibly being TRBD2 (6 bases). V shed 0 bases and J shed 7 bases, with 10 bases lying between them. From germline, CDR1 is DFQATT and CDR2 SNEGSKA (reference sequence). This CDR3 contains 13 residues. DNA of the CDR3: TGCAGTGCTAGAGAGACTAGGAGGAATGAGCAGTTCTTC. Translated, it gives CSARETRRNEQFF.

This clonotype was seen a handful of times. The chain employs TRBV6-2 or TRBV6-3 and TRBJ2-1, with unresolved D. V lost 2 bases and J lost 7, with 15 bases in between. In germline, CDR1 is MNHEY, CDR2 SVGEGT. The CDR3 is 15 amino acids. The CDR3 DNA reads as TGTGCCAGCAGTTACGGCCCGAACCAGCTAAATGAGCAGTTCTTC. It translates to CASSYGPNQLNEQFF.

J is TRBJ2-7 and V is TRBV20-1, with 11 bases that match TRBD2. The germline CDR1 and CDR2 sequences are DFQATT and SNEGSKA (reference sequence). The trim removed 6 bases at V and 2 bases at J, leaving 6 bases unmatched. The CDR3 has 14 residues. In DNA, the CDR3 is TGCAGTGCGAGTAGTAGCGGGAGGGCCTACGAGCAGTACTTC. Translated: CSASSSGRAYEQYF.